The clone carrying this TCR beta chain was observed many times. Antigen unknown. The sample comes from a study of regulatory T cells in long-lasting Graves disease. Study-wide context: It was over 5 years of antithyroid drugs, with positive TSH receptor antibodies, that meant persistent Graves' disease.

Findings and caveats of the study: The study found lower TCR diversity in persistent Graves' patients than in newly diagnosed ones. Fewer public clonotypes were shared by new patients (around 990) than by persistent patients (fewer than 3,000).

Time point specified: persistent/refractory GD, antithyroid drugs over 5 years with positive TRAb. PBMCs provided the RNA from which the TCR library was made. CDR3 length: 15 amino acids. Trimming removed 6 bases from V and 6 bases from J; junction bases left unmatched: 9. Germline lookup yields CDR1 SNHLY and CDR2 FYNNEI. Arm-PCR of CDR3 regions with iRepertoire HTBI primers generated TCR beta libraries. TCRdb analysed the multiplex PCR reads with MiXCR anew, one entry per CDR3 protein. The sample holds a few hundred thousand distinct CDR3 sequences, roughly 24% seen once. The rearrangement links TRBV2 to TRBJ1-1, with TRBD1 matching over 11 bases. The sequence came from a middle-aged woman with Graves disease. The sequencing here drew on peripheral blood mononuclear cells (PBMCs), taken when the disease was refractory, from a patient treated with antithyroid drugs. CDR3 nucleotides: TGTGCCAGCAGCCGGGACAGGGGGACGTTGGCTGAAGCTTTCTTT. It encodes CASSRDRGTLAEAFF.